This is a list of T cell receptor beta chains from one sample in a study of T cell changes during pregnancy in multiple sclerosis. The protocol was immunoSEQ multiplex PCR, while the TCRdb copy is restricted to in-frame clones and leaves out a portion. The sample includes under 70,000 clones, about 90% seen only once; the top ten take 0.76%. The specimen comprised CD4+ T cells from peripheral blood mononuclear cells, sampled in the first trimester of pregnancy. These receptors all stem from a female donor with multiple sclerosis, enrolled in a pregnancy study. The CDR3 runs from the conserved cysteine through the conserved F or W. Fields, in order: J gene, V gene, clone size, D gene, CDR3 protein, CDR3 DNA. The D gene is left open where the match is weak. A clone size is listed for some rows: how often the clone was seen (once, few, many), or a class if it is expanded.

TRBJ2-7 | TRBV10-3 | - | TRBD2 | CAISETSGGAGEQYF | TGTGCCATCAGTGAGACTAGCGGGGGGGCTGGAGAGCAGTACTTC
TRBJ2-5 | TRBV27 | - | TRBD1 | CASSPGQGDRETQYF | TGTGCCAGCAGTCCGGGACAGGGGGACAGGGAGACCCAGTACTTC
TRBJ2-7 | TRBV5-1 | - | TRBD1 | CASSSQGSSYEQYF | TGCGCCAGCAGCTCACAGGGGTCGTCCTACGAGCAGTACTTC
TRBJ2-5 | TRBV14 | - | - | CASSGGLRATQYF | TGTGCCAGCAGCGGGGGACTTCGCGCGACCCAGTACTTC
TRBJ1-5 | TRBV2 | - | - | CASSVQGGNQPQHF | TGTGCCAGCAGTGTACAGGGAGGCAATCAGCCCCAGCATTTT
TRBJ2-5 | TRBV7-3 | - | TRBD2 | CASSPGGRETQYF | TGTGCCAGCAGCCCGGGGGGTAGGGAGACCCAGTACTTC
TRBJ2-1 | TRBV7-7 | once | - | CASSLAIQDREQFF | TGTGCTAGCAGCTTAGCAATACAGGATCGTGAGCAGTTCTTC
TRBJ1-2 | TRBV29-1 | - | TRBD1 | CSVDRGLGYGYTF | TGCAGCGTTGACAGGGGGCTAGGCTATGGCTACACCTTC
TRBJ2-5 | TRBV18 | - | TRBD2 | CASSSIGSGFQETQYF | TGTGCCAGCTCTAGCATCGGTAGCGGGTTCCAAGAGACCCAGTACTTC
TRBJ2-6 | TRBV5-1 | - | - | CASNRGTGANVLTF | TGCGCCAGCAACCGGGGGACTGGGGCCAACGTCCTGACTTTC
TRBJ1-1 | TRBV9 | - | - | CASTREQGRGNTEAFF | TGTGCCAGCACCCGAGAACAGGGTCGCGGAAACACTGAAGCTTTCTTT
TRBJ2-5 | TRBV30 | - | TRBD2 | CAWSVSGGLGETQYF | TGTGCCTGGAGTGTCTCGGGGGGGCTTGGGGAGACCCAGTACTTC
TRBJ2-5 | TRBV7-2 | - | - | CASSFRLQETQYF | TGTGCCAGCAGCTTTAGACTTCAAGAGACCCAGTACTTC
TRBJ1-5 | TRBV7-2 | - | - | CASSRGPGVSNQPQHF | TGTGCCAGCAGCCGTGGACCGGGAGTTAGCAATCAGCCCCAGCATTTT
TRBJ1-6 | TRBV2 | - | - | CASSGGQRTNSPLHF | TGTGCCAGCAGTGGCGGACAGCGAACTAATTCACCCCTCCACTTT
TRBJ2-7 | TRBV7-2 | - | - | CASSTSSTVSYEQYF | TGTGCCAGCAGCACCAGCTCCACAGTATCCTACGAGCAGTACTTC
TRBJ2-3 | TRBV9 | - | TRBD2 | CASSPRLLAGGDTQYF | TGTGCCAGCAGCCCAAGACTACTAGCGGGGGGAGATACGCAGTATTTT
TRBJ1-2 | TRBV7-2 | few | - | CASKGVGGYTF | TGTGCCAGCAAGGGGGTAGGAGGCTACACCTTC
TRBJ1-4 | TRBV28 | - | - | CASSSPGGMGEKLFF | TGTGCCAGCAGTTCCCCGGGGGGCATGGGTGAAAAACTGTTTTTT
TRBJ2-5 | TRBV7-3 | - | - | CASTSPRETQYF | TGTGCCAGCACCTCCCCCCGGGAAACCCAGTACTTC
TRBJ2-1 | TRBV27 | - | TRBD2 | CASSLLAGTYNEQFF | TGTGCCAGCAGTTTGCTAGCGGGGACCTACAATGAGCAGTTCTTC
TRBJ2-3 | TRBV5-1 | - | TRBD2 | CASSPIAGTDTQYF | TGCGCCAGCAGCCCCATAGCGGGGACAGATACGCAGTATTTT
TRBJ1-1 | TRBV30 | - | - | CAWIPIRQERTEAFF | TGTGCCTGGATTCCAATTCGACAGGAAAGGACTGAAGCTTTCTTT
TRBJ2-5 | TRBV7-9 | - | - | CASSFTGQETQYF | TGTGCCAGCAGCTTTACAGGCCAAGAGACCCAGTACTTC
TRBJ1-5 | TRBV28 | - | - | CATTGEGVGGNQPQHF | TGTGCCACCACGGGGGAGGGGGTGGGGGGCAATCAGCCCCAGCATTTT
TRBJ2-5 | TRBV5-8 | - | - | CASSLLFRGTETQYF | TGTGCCAGCAGCTTGCTCTTCAGGGGCACGGAGACCCAGTACTTC
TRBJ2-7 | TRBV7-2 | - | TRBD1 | CASSLPPGTGGGEQYF | TGTGCCAGCAGCTTACCGCCCGGGACAGGGGGGGGAGAGCAGTACTTC
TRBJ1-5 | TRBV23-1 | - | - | CEGTQRISNQPQHF | TGCGAAGGGACACAACGAATTAGCAATCAGCCCCAGCATTTT
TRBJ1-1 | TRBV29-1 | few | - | CSVQLVTEAFF | TGCAGCGTCCAGTTGGTCACTGAAGCTTTCTTT
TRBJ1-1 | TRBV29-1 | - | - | CSVDTGGLNTEAFF | TGCAGCGTCGACACGGGGGGTTTGAACACTGAAGCTTTCTTT
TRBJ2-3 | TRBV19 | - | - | CASSIAGKQTDTQYF | TGTGCCAGTAGTATAGCCGGGAAACAAACAGATACGCAGTATTTT
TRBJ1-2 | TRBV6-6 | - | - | CASSPSAGNNYGYTF | TGTGCCAGCAGTCCCTCTGCGGGGAATAACTATGGCTACACCTTC
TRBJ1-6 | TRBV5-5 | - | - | CASSFGSSYNSPLHF | TGTGCCAGCAGCTTTGGTAGCTCCTATAATTCACCCCTCCACTTT
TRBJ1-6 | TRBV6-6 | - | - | CATTARGGGPLHF | TGTGCCACAACGGCCCGCGGGGGGGGTCCCCTCCACTTT
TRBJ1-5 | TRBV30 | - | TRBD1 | CAWGQGSQPQHF | TGTGCCTGGGGACAGGGAAGTCAGCCCCAGCATTTT
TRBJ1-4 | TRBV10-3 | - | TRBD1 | CAISESGTGTEKLFF | TGTGCCATCAGTGAGTCGGGGACAGGGACTGAAAAACTGTTTTTT
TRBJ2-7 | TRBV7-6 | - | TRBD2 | CASSLAAIGGYEQYF | TGTGCCAGCAGCTTAGCGGCGATCGGGGGGTACGAGCAGTACTTC
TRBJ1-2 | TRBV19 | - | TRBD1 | CASSMGRGQFDYGYTF | TGTGCCAGTAGTATGGGCAGGGGGCAGTTTGACTATGGCTACACCTTC